This TCR beta chain was observed in a study of blood T cells in healthy people across ages. Study conclusions and caveats: Roughly linear age-related decline in beta diversity appeared, significant by age around 40.

A second PCR of roughly 7 to 11 cycles used a sample-barcoded 5' primer and a J-beta primer mix. From the 5' RACE reads, TCRdb called clonotypes with MiXCR, one entry per CDR3 protein. Altogether 700,000 to 900,000 distinct CDR3 sequences are present, roughly 24% being singletons, with the ten largest covering 3%. Only a few counts were recorded for this clonotype. Its antigen is unknown. The ends lost 4 bases at V and 8 bases at J; junction bases unmatched: 8. The CDR3 loop spans 16 amino acids. Looked up from germline, CDR1 is SGHAT and CDR2 is FQNNGV. The same sample was also studied in work on T cells of mothers and their children. As that report states: Each donor was one of three healthy Caucasian mothers or one of their six children. Related mother-child pairs shared marginally more repertoire than unrelated pairs, though not significantly.

Sequenced material: blood. The chain combines TRBV11-2 with TRBJ2-4; 13 bases line up with TRBD2. The sequence was collected from a boy younger than 18 in good health. The chain's CDR3 is CASSSSLAGGRDIQYF. CDR3 DNA: TGTGCCAGCAGCTCTTCACTAGCGGGGGGGCGGGACATTCAGTACTTC.